One sample yielded the 16 T cell receptor beta chains listed below, sequenced in a study of shared clonotypes between healthy human individuals. Libraries were prepared by immunoSEQ multiplex PCR; TCRdb keeps only in-frame clonotypes and omits some of them. The data show roughly 1.4 million clones, with just under 99% seen just once and 0.36% held by the top ten. The source material was naive CD4+ T cells sorted from blood. The subset is: CD45RA+ positively selected. Receptor source: a man aged 30-40 years in good health.

The rearrangement uses TRBV19 and TRBJ2-7; D may match TRBD1 or TRBD2 (5 bases each). Germline lookup yields CDR1 LNHDA and CDR2 SQIVND (reference sequence). This CDR3 is 16 amino acids long. Trimming took off 4 bases at V and 2 bases at J, with 18 bases between the two ends. The CDR3 loop reads CASSTYPGTNPYEQYF. Here the CDR3 DNA reads TGTGCCAGTAGTACATATCCCGGGACCAATCCCTACGAGCAGTACTTC.

The genes are TRBV2 and TRBJ2-4; maybe TRBD1 (5 bases). CDR1 and CDR2 from the germline V gene are SNHLY and FYNNEI. Trimming stripped 3 bases from V and 0 bases from J, with 9 bases between. There are 15 residues in the CDR3. The CDR3 DNA follows: TGTGCCAGCAGTGAGACAGAAGTAGCCAAAAACATTCAGTACTTC. This gives the protein CASSETEVAKNIQYF.

A single count supports this clone. This chain uses TRBV6-5 with TRBJ2-1; TRBD2 might be the D (5 bases). Trimming took off 4 bases at V and 5 bases at J, with 12 bases between the two ends. The CDR3 length is 14 residues. Germline V gives CDR1 MNHEY, CDR2 SVGAGI. CDR3 sequence (DNA): TGTGCCAGCAGTTCTCGGAGAGCGGACAATGAGCAGTTCTTC. This encodes CASSSRRADNEQFF.

Concerning this clone itself: Other DNA sequences in the same sample also yield this CDR3. The chain employs TRBV27 and TRBJ2-1; 10 nucleotides match TRBD2. Germline assignment: CDR1 MNHEY and CDR2 SMNVEV (reference sequence). The CDR3 sequence is 15 residues long. J lost 2 bases, V lost 5 bases, and 3 bases had no gene match. CDR3 in amino acids: CASSPGLAAYNEQFF. For the CDR3, the DNA is TGTGCCAGCAGTCCCGGACTAGCGGCCTACAATGAGCAGTTCTTC.

The CDR3 DNA reads as TGCAGCGTTGAGTCTGAAGTAAACAGGGGCGGAATCTATGGCTACACCTTC. Amino acid sequence: CSVESEVNRGGIYGYTF. The rearrangement links TRBV29-1 to TRBJ1-2; 7 nucleotides align to TRBD1. Germline CDR1 is SQVTM and CDR2 is ANQGSEA. The CDR3 spans 17 residues. Trimming cost V 3 bases and J 4 bases; bases outside gene matches: 17.

The rearrangement joins TRBV28 to TRBJ1-5; D possibly corresponds to TRBD1 (5 bases). The CDR3 runs to 16 residues. Germline loops: CDR1 MDHEN, CDR2 SYDVKM. V lost 3 bases to trimming and J lost 3 bases, with 15 bases between them. This chain's CDR3 is CASSFGLGGPNQPQHF. CDR3 sequence (DNA): TGTGCCAGCAGTTTCGGTTTGGGGGGACCCAATCAGCCCCAGCATTTT.

The chain joins TRBV28 to TRBJ2-7; no firm D call. Germline-derived CDR1 and CDR2 are MDHEN and SYDVKM. The CDR3 runs 11 residues. The V end lost 3 bases, the J end lost 6 bases, and 6 bases lay between the germline ends. CDR3 loop: CASSFNIEQYF. For the CDR3, the DNA is TGTGCCAGCAGTTTCAACATCGAGCAGTACTTC.

On this clone itself: This sample includes further DNA sequences coding for the same CDR3. This chain joins TRBV6-6 and TRBJ2-7; TRBD1 is a possible D gene (5 bases). Germline CDR1 reads MNHNY; CDR2 reads SVGAGI (reference sequence). Trimming removed 4 bases from V and 2 bases from J, with 9 bases in between. The CDR3 is 13 amino acids. CDR3 sequence: CASSSQGAYEQYF. CDR3 DNA sequence: TGTGCCAGCAGTTCCCAGGGTGCCTACGAGCAGTACTTC.

This chain uses TRBV29-1 with TRBJ2-2; the D gene is possibly TRBD2 (6 bases). Germline V lookup: CDR1 SQVTM, CDR2 ANQGSEA. Trimming left V 4 bases short and J 0 bases short, with 12 bases between. CDR3 length equals 15 residues. DNA of the CDR3: TGCAGCGTTGGAGTTACGGGAGCGAACACCGGGGAGCTGTTTTTT. It is translated as CSVGVTGANTGELFF.

The chain is built from TRBV5-1 and TRBJ2-5; tentatively, D is TRBD1 (6 bases). The germline V gene encodes CDR1 SGHRS and CDR2 YFSETQ. This CDR3 is 16 amino acids long. The germline V and J ends were trimmed by 4 bases and 0 bases, with 16 bases remaining between them. The CDR3 sequence: CASSPGTPSYQETQYF. Here the CDR3 DNA reads TGCGCCAGCAGCCCGGGGACACCCTCGTACCAAGAGACCCAGTACTTC.

The chain has TRBV2 and TRBJ2-6; no firm D call. The CDR3 runs 13 residues. The V gene lost 8 bases and the J gene lost 4 bases, with 9 bases spanning the gap. Germline CDR1 reads SNHLY; CDR2 reads FYNNEI. The DNA of the CDR3 is TGTGCCAGCTTTTTCCCCGGGGCCAACGTCCTGACTTTC. This encodes CASFFPGANVLTF.

In the case of this clone: Other DNA sequences of this sample code for an identical CDR3. The rearrangement uses TRBV7-9 and TRBJ2-7; D is ambiguous. Trimming removed 1 base at V and 3 bases at J, with 7 bases between. The CDR3 is 13 residues long. Germline V gene data show CDR1 as SEHNR and CDR2 as FQNEAQ (reference sequence). The CDR3 here is CASSLGIYYEQYF. In DNA form, the CDR3 reads TGTGCCAGCAGCTTAGGGATCTACTACGAGCAGTACTTC. Looking up the rest from reference TRBV7-9 and TRBJ2-7 gives the full variable domain: DTGVSQNPRHKITKRGQNVTFRCDPISEHNRLYWYRQTLGQGPEFLTYFQNEAQLEKSRLLSDRFSAERPKGSFSTLEIQRTEQGDSAMYLCASSLGIYYEQYFGPGTRLTVT.

V and J are TRBV10-1 and TRBJ2-7; no clear D. Germline CDR1 is WNHNN and CDR2 is SYGVQD (reference sequence). Trimming stripped 3 bases from V and 6 bases from J, with 9 bases between. There are 12 residues in the CDR3. The CDR3 here is CASSDYSGEQYF. Written as DNA, the CDR3 is TGCGCCAGCAGTGATTACAGTGGCGAGCAGTACTTC.

This chain joins TRBV11-2 and TRBJ1-4; 8 bases are shared with TRBD1. Germline V lookup: CDR1 SGHAT, CDR2 FQNNGV. The CDR3 is made up of 16 amino acids. V dropped 0 bases and J dropped 8; count of bases not matched to a gene: 8. CDR3 sequence (DNA): TGTGCCAGCAGCTTAGATCCGTTCAGGGGGCGCGAAAAACTGTTTTTT. Protein product: CASSLDPFRGREKLFF.

This chain links TRBV27 with TRBJ2-7; no reliable D call. Germline V gene lookup returns CDR1 MNHEY and CDR2 SMNVEV (reference sequence). This CDR3 spans 12 amino acids. The V and J ends lost 10 bases and 6 bases respectively, with 16 bases between them. The CDR3: CATLRRPGEQYF. CDR3 bases: TGTGCCACCCTTCGTCGGCCAGGCGAGCAGTACTTC.

The rearrangement uses TRBV30 and TRBJ2-5; D is perhaps TRBD2 (6 bases). The CDR3 totals 13 residues. V was trimmed by 1 base and J by 7 bases, leaving 13 bases between them. Germline V gives CDR1 GTSNPN, CDR2 SVGIG (reference sequence). The CDR3 sequence: CAWSALMGGTQYF. In DNA, the CDR3 is TGTGCCTGGAGTGCACTAATGGGGGGGACCCAGTACTTC.